This T cell receptor beta chain was sequenced during a study of blood T cell repertoires in COVID-19. Study-wide background: Both acute and convalescent COVID-19 samples were obtained from the United States, Italy and Spain.

Germline V lookup: CDR1 SGDLS, CDR2 YYNGEE. V lost 0 bases to trimming and J lost 4 bases, with 11 bases between them. The CDR3 spans 15 residues. The repertoire was sequenced with immunoSEQ multiplex PCR; TCRdb's copy has only in-frame clones and lacks some. This table holds 55,000 to 80,000 clones, roughly 89% found once. The rearrangement joins TRBV9 to TRBJ2-1; possible D gene TRBD2, 6 bases. The sample taken for sequencing was peripheral blood. The receptor was isolated from a man in his fifties with active COVID-19. In DNA form, the CDR3 reads TGTGCCAGCAGCGTAGGAGGTAGCGGATACAATGAGCAGTTCTTC. It is translated as CASSVGGSGYNEQFF.